The rows below give T cell receptor beta chains drawn from one sample of a study of CXCR3-negative and CXCR3-positive naive CD8 T cells. Using the 5' RACE reads, TCRdb records one entry per CDR3 protein without DNA. This sample's table has 70,000 to 100,000 distinct CDR3 sequences. Material for sequencing was naive CXCR3- CD8+ T cells from blood. These receptors all come from a human donor in good health. Some clones in this sample may be carry-over from other donors' samples. Both conserved end residues are part of each CDR3. Not every row has a clone size; where given, it reads once, few, many or a size class.

abundance | j_gene | v_gene | CDR3aa
. | TRBJ2-1 | TRBV29-1 | CSADAWQGAYDEQFF
. | TRBJ2-7 | TRBV7-9 | CASSLATGSDHEQYF
. | TRBJ1-1 | TRBV21-1 | CASIAGDRGPAFF
. | TRBJ1-5 | TRBV4-3 | CASSQVASTGRPQHF
. | TRBJ2-1 | TRBV9 | CASSVDSNSYNEQFF
. | TRBJ2-1 | TRBV29-1 | CSVRGGQVEQFF
. | TRBJ2-7 | TRBV29-1 | CSARSSGDEQYF
. | TRBJ2-1 | TRBV7-6 | CASSKTVSSYNEQFF
. | TRBJ2-1 | TRBV3-1 | CASSQETGDNEQFF
. | TRBJ2-1 | TRBV24-1 | CATSDVPNEQFF
. | TRBJ2-3 | TRBV29-1 | CSVVGGSYTDTQYF
. | TRBJ2-3 | TRBV11-3 | CASSHRVASPSTDTQYF
. | TRBJ2-7 | TRBV7-9 | CASSFRDLPYEQYF
. | TRBJ2-1 | TRBV29-1 | CSVGQPPSNEQFF
. | TRBJ2-1 | TRBV30 | CAWSVQSGGMNNEQFF
. | TRBJ2-5 | TRBV29-1 | CSVERGQETQYF
medium-sized | TRBJ2-1 | TRBV29-1 | CSVEEGGNEQFF
. | TRBJ2-1 | TRBV30 | CAWSVGQGAGEQFF
. | TRBJ2-3 | TRBV11-3 | CASSLSLAGAHTDTQYF
. | TRBJ2-7 | TRBV12-3/TRBV12-4 | CASSPGTTREQYF
. | TRBJ2-1 | TRBV14 | CASSPQGPYNEQFF
. | TRBJ1-4 | TRBV12-3/TRBV12-4 | CASSFSGLHDEKLFF
. | TRBJ2-5 | TRBV2 | CASMRLAGDQETQYF
. | TRBJ1-1 | TRBV18 | CASSYDKNTEAFF
. | TRBJ2-7 | TRBV4-1 | CASSQDARLVEQYF
. | TRBJ2-5 | TRBV27 | CASSLNRVEETQYF
. | TRBJ2-7 | TRBV12-3/TRBV12-4 | CASRGGRVYEQYF
. | TRBJ2-1 | TRBV4-2 | CASSPTSGPYNEQFF
. | TRBJ2-5 | TRBV12-3/TRBV12-4 | CASSSRDRHETQYF
. | TRBJ1-5 | TRBV10-2 | CASSESDRYSNQPQHF
. | TRBJ1-2 | TRBV19 | CASSRTSNYGYTF
. | TRBJ2-7 | TRBV12-3/TRBV12-4 | CASSGLANRYEQYF
. | TRBJ2-7 | TRBV5-6 | CASSTGTGISEQYF
. | TRBJ2-5 | TRBV4-1 | CASSHQAGGRETQYF
. | TRBJ2-1 | TRBV29-1 | CSVEDFGQDNEQFF
. | TRBJ2-7 | TRBV29-1 | CSVRTGSNEQYF
. | TRBJ2-7 | TRBV14 | CASSPRASYEQYF
. | TRBJ2-1 | TRBV19 | CASSTSGNEQFF
. | TRBJ2-1 | TRBV7-6 | CASSPLYESYNEQFF
. | TRBJ2-7 | TRBV20-1 | CSASGLAGSYEQYF
. | TRBJ2-7 | TRBV12-3/TRBV12-4 | CASRGQDYEQYF
. | TRBJ2-1 | TRBV9 | CASSGRDSPYNEQFF
. | TRBJ2-5 | TRBV25-1 | CASSDVQETQYF
. | TRBJ2-1 | TRBV19 | CASSGLIAGVYNEQFF
. | TRBJ2-3 | TRBV28 | CASGQRGASTDTQYF
. | TRBJ2-1 | TRBV29-1 | CSVGTSDEQFF
. | TRBJ2-7 | TRBV29-1 | CSVGSGYEQYF
. | TRBJ2-1 | TRBV7-9 | CASSWRQGDEQFF
. | TRBJ1-1 | TRBV14 | CASSRSTEAFF
. | TRBJ2-7 | TRBV5-8 | CASSLAHTYEQYF
. | TRBJ2-1 | TRBV29-1 | CSVEGQGVADEQFF
. | TRBJ1-1 | TRBV29-1 | CSVRGGTEAFF
. | TRBJ2-7 | TRBV13 | CASSSRQWAKYEQYF
. | TRBJ2-7 | TRBV7-2 | CASSPTSGGRYLRDEQYF
. | TRBJ2-7 | TRBV15 | CATSRDWTSGRSYEQYF
. | TRBJ1-6 | TRBV23-1 | CASSRSGQSNSPLHF
. | TRBJ2-7 | TRBV11-2 | CASSSGDRIYEQYF
. | TRBJ2-1 | TRBV15 | CATSGGLDNEQFF
. | TRBJ1-4 | TRBV7-3 | CASSPGRGTNEKLFF